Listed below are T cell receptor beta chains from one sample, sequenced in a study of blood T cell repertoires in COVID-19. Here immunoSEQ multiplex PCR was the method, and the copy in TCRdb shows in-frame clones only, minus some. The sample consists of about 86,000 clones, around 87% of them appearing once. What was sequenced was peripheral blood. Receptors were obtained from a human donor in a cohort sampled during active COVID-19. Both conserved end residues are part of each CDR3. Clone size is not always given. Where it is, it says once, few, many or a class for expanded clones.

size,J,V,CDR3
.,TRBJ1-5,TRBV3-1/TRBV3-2,CASSQEGTDPLFPQHF
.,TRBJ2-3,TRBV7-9,CASSPGTPDTQYF
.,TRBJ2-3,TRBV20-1,CSASPTDTQYF
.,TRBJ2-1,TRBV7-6,CASSLVLGVSYNEQFF
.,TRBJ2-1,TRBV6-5,CASSPRGLAGVGFF
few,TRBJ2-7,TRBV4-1,CASSQDLGRDEQYF
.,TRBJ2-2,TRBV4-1,CASSQRWANQPAGELFF
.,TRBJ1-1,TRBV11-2,CASSLGAGRHVNTEAFF
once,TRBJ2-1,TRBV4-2,CASSLTSGTGLGNEQFF
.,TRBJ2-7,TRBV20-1,CSASRAGGGHEQYF
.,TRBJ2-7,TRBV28,CASSLMGTVPHYEQYF
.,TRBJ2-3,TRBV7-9,CASSFTSGLPDTQYF
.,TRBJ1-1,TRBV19,CASRARGRGTEAFF
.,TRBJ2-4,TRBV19,CASSMVRRENIQYF
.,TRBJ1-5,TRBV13,CASSHGGFNQPQHF
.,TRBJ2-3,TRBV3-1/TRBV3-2,CASGRHPRPDTQYF
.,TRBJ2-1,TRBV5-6,CASSWGGDNEQFF
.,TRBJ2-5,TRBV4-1,CASSLGQGLQYF
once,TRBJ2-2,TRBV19,CASSMGPLTGSYTGELFF
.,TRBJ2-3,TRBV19,CASRRGGSFTDTQYF
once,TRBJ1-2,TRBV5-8,CASTVGTGGGYGYTF
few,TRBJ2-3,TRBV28,CASSSNRGHLTDTQYF
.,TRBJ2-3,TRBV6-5,CASLGTGADTQYF
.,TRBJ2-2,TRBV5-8,CASAALTPRELFF
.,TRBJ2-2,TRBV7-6,CASGPNRNTGELFF
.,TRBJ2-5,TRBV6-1,CASSEMELAGQETQYF
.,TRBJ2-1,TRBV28,CASSFLSGSGASYNEQFF
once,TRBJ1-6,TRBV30,CAWSGQGNVLHF
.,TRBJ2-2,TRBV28,CASRPDRRNTGELFF
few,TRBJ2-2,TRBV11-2,CASSFWSVTSNTGELFF
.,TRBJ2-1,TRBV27,CATSAGYPNEQFF
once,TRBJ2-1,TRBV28,CASSMGGPNEQFF
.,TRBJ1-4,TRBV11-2,CASSLGLGAFAEKLFF
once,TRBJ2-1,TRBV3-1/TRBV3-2,CASSPRTGTSGTNEQFF
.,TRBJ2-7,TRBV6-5,CASSPLAVSSYEQYF
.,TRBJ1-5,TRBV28,CASRHTVGEGNQPQHF
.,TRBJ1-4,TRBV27,CASSLSGQGAPGTNEKLFF
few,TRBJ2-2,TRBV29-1,CSVDAGVLTGELFF